The rows below give T cell receptor beta chains drawn from one sample of a study of blood T cell repertoires in COVID-19. Some clones are missing from TCRdb's copy, which holds only in-frame ones; the method was immunoSEQ multiplex PCR. The sample carries roughly 250,000 clones, 84% recorded once. The sequenced sample consisted of peripheral blood. The receptor source for this set is a human donor in a cohort sampled during active COVID-19. Each CDR3 is given with its conserved first and last residue. A D gene is named only where the DNA matches it firmly. Expanded clones are given a class, and other clones once, few, many or no size at all.

abundance	v_gene	d_gene	j_gene	CDR3aa	CDR3nt
once	TRBV6-5	-	TRBJ1-6	CASSYSMSSPLHF	TGTGCCAGCAGTTACTCCATGAGTTCACCCCTCCACTTT
few	TRBV13	-	TRBJ2-1	CASSRLTGGSVASYNEQFF	TGTGCCAGCAGCCGACTGACAGGCGGCTCGGTCGCTAGCTACAATGAGCAGTTCTTC
-	TRBV19	TRBD2	TRBJ2-2	CASRSRGLAGDTGELFF	TGTGCCAGTAGATCCCGGGGACTAGCGGGAGACACCGGGGAGCTGTTTTTT
-	TRBV4-1	TRBD2	TRBJ2-1	CASSQVTSGYNEQFF	TGCGCCAGCAGCCAAGTAACTAGCGGCTACAATGAGCAGTTCTTC
-	TRBV6-5	TRBD2	TRBJ2-3	CASSQTGGRADTQYF	TGTGCCAGCAGCCAGACGGGAGGGCGGGCAGATACGCAGTATTTT
-	TRBV9	TRBD1	TRBJ2-7	CASSVGQALYEQYF	TGTGCCAGCAGCGTTGGACAGGCCCTCTACGAGCAGTACTTC
-	TRBV2	-	TRBJ1-5	CASSLGLINQPQHF	TGTGCCAGCAGCTTAGGACTGATCAATCAGCCCCAGCATTTT
once	TRBV28	-	TRBJ1-1	CASSLEVQGNTEAFF	TGTGCCAGCAGTTTAGAGGTGCAGGGGAACACTGAAGCTTTCTTT
-	TRBV18	-	TRBJ2-7	CASSQSRGDLEQYF	TGTGCCAGCTCACAATCCAGGGGGGACCTCGAGCAGTACTTC
once	TRBV19	TRBD1	TRBJ2-5	CASSQGTGAAYETQYF	TGTGCCAGTAGTCAAGGGACAGGGGCTGCATACGAGACCCAGTACTTC
-	TRBV6-2/TRBV6-3	-	TRBJ1-5	CASSYPRISGHSNQPQHF	TGTGCCAGCAGTTACCCCCGTATTTCTGGGCATAGCAATCAGCCCCAGCATTTT
-	TRBV10-3	TRBD1	TRBJ2-7	CAIRGQEFSYEQYF	TGTGCCATCAGAGGACAGGAATTCTCCTACGAGCAGTACTTC
-	TRBV5-1	-	TRBJ1-3	CASSSDINSGNTIYF	TGCGCCAGCAGCTCTGACATAAACTCTGGAAACACCATATATTTT
many	TRBV7-8	TRBD2	TRBJ2-1	CASRLAGGRFNEQFF	TGTGCCAGCAGGCTAGCGGGCGGGCGATTCAATGAGCAGTTCTTC
-	TRBV5-4	TRBD2	TRBJ2-7	CASSHGTSGRSYEQYF	TGTGCCAGCAGCCACGGGACTAGCGGGAGATCCTACGAGCAGTACTTC
-	TRBV5-1	-	TRBJ2-3	CASSSLAFQADTQYF	TGCGCCAGCAGCTCACTCGCCTTCCAGGCAGATACGCAGTATTTT
-	TRBV5-1	-	TRBJ1-6	CASKGAFNASYNSPLHF	TGCGCCAGTAAAGGGGCTTTTAATGCGTCCTATAATTCACCCCTCCACTTT
-	TRBV24-1	TRBD1	TRBJ1-5	CATSEGQGISNQPQHF	TGTGCCACCAGTGAGGGACAGGGAATATCAAATCAGCCCCAGCATTTT
-	TRBV5-1	-	TRBJ1-3	CASSPGLSGNTIYF	TGCGCCAGCAGCCCCGGTCTCTCTGGAAACACCATATATTTT
-	TRBV27	-	TRBJ2-3	CASSLGLPRDTQYF	TGTGCCAGCAGTTTAGGACTACCCCGGGATACGCAGTATTTT
-	TRBV19	-	TRBJ2-5	CASSPDRRFKETQYF	TGTGCCAGTAGTCCTGACAGGAGGTTTAAAGAGACCCAGTACTTC
-	TRBV15	TRBD1	TRBJ2-7	CATSGQGTYEQYF	TGTGCCACCTCGGGACAGGGGACGTACGAGCAGTACTTC
-	TRBV6-5	-	TRBJ2-7	CASSSPPSSYEQYF	TGTGCCAGCAGCTCACCACCCAGCTCCTACGAGCAGTACTTC
-	TRBV9	TRBD1	TRBJ2-7	CASSVGDRAYEQYF	TGTGCCAGCAGCGTAGGGGACAGGGCCTACGAGCAGTACTTC
few	TRBV2	-	TRBJ1-4	CASRLTGLKLFF	TGTGCCAGCAGGCTAACAGGGCTTAAACTGTTTTTT
-	TRBV11-3	-	TRBJ2-1	CASSLSLSGEQFF	TGTGCCAGCAGCTTGAGCCTGAGTGGTGAGCAGTTCTTC
-	TRBV5-6	-	TRBJ2-3	CASSLGDRSTDTQYF	TGTGCCAGCAGCTTGGGAGACAGAAGCACAGATACGCAGTATTTT
once	TRBV27	TRBD2	TRBJ2-1	CASSPPGLAAIPSYNEQFF	TGTGCCAGCAGTCCGCCGGGACTAGCGGCCATTCCCTCCTACAATGAGCAGTTCTTC
-	TRBV5-4	-	TRBJ2-3	CASSSGRRADTQYF	TGTGCCAGCAGCAGCGGACGAAGGGCAGATACGCAGTATTTT
-	TRBV5-1	TRBD1	TRBJ1-2	CASSAGQGRLDGYTF	TGCGCCAGCAGCGCCGGACAGGGGAGATTAGATGGCTACACCTTC
-	TRBV9	TRBD2	TRBJ2-7	CASSVDSGSREQYF	TGTGCCAGCAGCGTAGACAGCGGGAGTCGCGAGCAGTACTTC
-	TRBV7-3	TRBD1	TRBJ2-2	CASSYGQGWTGELFF	TGTGCCAGCAGCTATGGACAGGGTTGGACCGGGGAGCTGTTTTTT
-	TRBV6-5	TRBD1	TRBJ2-7	CASTLGDSKYF	TGTGCCAGCACGCTAGGGGACAGTAAGTACTTC
-	TRBV7-9	TRBD2	TRBJ2-5	CASSLWGGTQETQYF	TGTGCCAGCAGCTTATGGGGGGGGACCCAAGAGACCCAGTACTTC
once	TRBV5-1	-	TRBJ1-1	CASRGVGVTEAFF	TGCGCCAGCAGAGGAGTAGGAGTCACTGAAGCTTTCTTT
-	TRBV15	-	TRBJ1-6	CATSRATGSNSPLHF	TGTGCCACCAGCAGAGCCACAGGGTCCAATTCACCCCTCCACTTT
-	TRBV11-2	TRBD1	TRBJ2-7	CASSLSRGPSEQYF	TGTGCCAGCAGCTTATCGAGGGGGCCGAGCGAGCAGTACTTC
-	TRBV5-6	TRBD1	TRBJ2-5	CASSLTGTAQETQYF	TGTGCCAGCAGCTTAACTGGGACAGCACAAGAGACCCAGTACTTC
-	TRBV2	-	TRBJ1-1	CASSEVASTEAFF	TGTGCCAGCAGCGAGGTGGCTTCCACTGAAGCTTTCTTT
-	TRBV7-9	TRBD2	TRBJ2-2	CASSRTSGGGELFF	TGTGCCAGCAGCCGGACTAGCGGGGGCGGGGAGCTGTTTTTT
-	TRBV15	TRBD1	TRBJ1-4	CATSRDRWDRVRGTNEKLFF	TGTGCCACCAGCAGAGATCGGTGGGACAGGGTCCGTGGAACTAATGAAAAACTGTTTTTT
-	TRBV7-2	TRBD2	TRBJ2-7	CASSLSPGTSYEQYF	TGTGCCAGCAGCCTGAGTCCCGGGACTAGCTACGAGCAGTACTTC
few	TRBV7-9	-	TRBJ1-1	CASSLKSVNTEAFF	TGTGCCAGCAGCTTAAAGTCGGTTAACACTGAAGCTTTCTTT
-	TRBV6-2/TRBV6-3	-	TRBJ2-7	CASSFSETLQEQYF	TGTGCCAGCAGCTTCAGTGAGACACTGCAAGAGCAGTACTTC
few	TRBV18	TRBD1	TRBJ2-1	CASSPRGTGPYNEQFF	TGTGCCAGCTCACCAAGGGGGACAGGCCCTTACAATGAGCAGTTCTTC
-	TRBV6-2/TRBV6-3	TRBD1	TRBJ2-7	CASSYAGTGGSYEQYF	TGTGCCAGCAGTTACGCTGGGACAGGGGGCTCCTACGAGCAGTACTTC
-	TRBV4-1	TRBD2	TRBJ2-7	CASSRPEGISGTSSHEQYF	TGCGCCAGCAGCCGCCCAGAGGGTATTTCCGGGACTAGCAGTCACGAGCAGTACTTC
-	TRBV2	-	TRBJ2-5	CASSVLSGETQYF	TGTGCCAGCAGTGTACTCTCCGGAGAGACCCAGTACTTC
-	TRBV2	TRBD1	TRBJ2-2	CASRGDRGNTGELFF	TGTGCCAGCAGGGGGGACAGGGGGAACACCGGGGAGCTGTTTTTT
-	TRBV5-1	TRBD2	TRBJ2-1	CASSATSGTLQFF	TGCGCCAGCAGCGCGACTAGCGGAACATTGCAGTTCTTC
many	TRBV18	TRBD2	TRBJ2-2	CASSLAGDTGELFF	TGTGCCAGCTCACTAGCGGGAGACACCGGGGAGCTGTTTTTT
-	TRBV5-5	TRBD1	TRBJ1-1	CASSPWDSGGNTEAFF	TGTGCCAGCAGCCCGTGGGACAGTGGAGGGAACACTGAAGCTTTCTTT
-	TRBV3-1/TRBV3-2	-	TRBJ2-7	CASSQASNYEQYF	TGTGCCAGCAGCCAAGCCTCTAACTACGAGCAGTACTTC
-	TRBV7-2	TRBD1	TRBJ1-4	CASSPGTGGSGKLFF	TGTGCCAGCAGCCCCGGGACAGGGGGCAGCGGAAAACTGTTTTTT
-	TRBV6-2/TRBV6-3	TRBD2	TRBJ2-1	CASSYPVRASGYNEQFF	TGTGCCAGCAGTTACCCAGTTCGGGCTAGCGGGTACAATGAGCAGTTCTTC
once	TRBV5-1	-	TRBJ2-4	CASSFHSIAKNIQYF	TGCGCCAGCAGCTTTCACAGTATAGCCAAAAACATTCAGTACTTC
-	TRBV10-1	-	TRBJ1-1	CASSESRGAKSEAFF	TGCGCCAGCAGTGAGTCCAGGGGAGCTAAGTCTGAAGCTTTCTTT